The sequence of this TCR beta chain was determined in a study of Graves' ophthalmopathy and Graves' hyperthyroidism. The ends were cut back, 5 bases at V and 0 bases at J, with 21 bases in the middle. The CDR3 runs 17 residues. Germline CDR1 and CDR2: SGHDT and YYEEEE. Amplification of TCR beta CDR3 regions used RNA transcripts. HTBI primers were used in a first-round RT-PCR, which preceded a second-round multiplex PCR. TCRdb reanalysed the multiplex PCR reads using MiXCR and keeps one entry per CDR3 protein. The sample carries around 670,000 distinct CDR3 sequences, roughly 41% recorded once. The TCR originated in an adult man with Graves' ophthalmopathy. This chain uses TRBV5-6 with TRBJ2-7, with D perhaps matching TRBD1 (5 bases). The sequenced material came from peripheral blood. The CDR3 sequence is CASRLDSWGDYSYEQYF. DNA for the CDR3: TGTGCCAGCAGGTTAGACTCGTGGGGCGATTACTCCTACGAGCAGTACTTC.